This record concerns one T cell receptor (beta chain) sequence. The repertoire was sequenced with immunoSEQ multiplex PCR; TCRdb's copy has only in-frame clones and lacks some. Of fewer than 85,000 clones detected, 94% appear once; the ten largest clones hold roughly 2.5%. These data belong to a study of T cell changes during pregnancy in multiple sclerosis. With 0 bases clipped from V and 2 bases from J, the junction kept 4 bases outside the gene matches. From germline, CDR1 is MNHEY and CDR2 SVGAGI. This CDR3 has 16 residues. The origin of this receptor is a female donor with multiple sclerosis, enrolled in a pregnancy study. The sample was peripheral blood, taken in the third trimester of pregnancy. This chain connects TRBV6-5 to TRBJ2-5; 9 positions agree with TRBD2. In nucleotides, the CDR3 is TGTGCCAGCAGTTACTCAAGCGGGGGGTCACAAGAGACCCAGTACTTC. It encodes CASSYSSGGSQETQYF.